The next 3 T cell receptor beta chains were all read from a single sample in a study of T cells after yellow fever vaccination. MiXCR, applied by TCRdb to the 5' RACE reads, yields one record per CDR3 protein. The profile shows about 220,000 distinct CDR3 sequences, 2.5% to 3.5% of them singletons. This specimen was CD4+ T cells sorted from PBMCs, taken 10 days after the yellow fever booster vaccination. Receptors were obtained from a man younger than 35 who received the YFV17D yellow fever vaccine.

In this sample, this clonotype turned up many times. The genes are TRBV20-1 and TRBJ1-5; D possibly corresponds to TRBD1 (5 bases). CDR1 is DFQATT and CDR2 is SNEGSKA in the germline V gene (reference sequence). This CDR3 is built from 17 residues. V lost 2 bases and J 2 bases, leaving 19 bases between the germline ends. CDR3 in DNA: TGCAGTGCTAGAAGGCCCCCCGCAGGGTCCCGCAATCAGCCCCAGCATTTT. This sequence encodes CSARRPPAGSRNQPQHF.

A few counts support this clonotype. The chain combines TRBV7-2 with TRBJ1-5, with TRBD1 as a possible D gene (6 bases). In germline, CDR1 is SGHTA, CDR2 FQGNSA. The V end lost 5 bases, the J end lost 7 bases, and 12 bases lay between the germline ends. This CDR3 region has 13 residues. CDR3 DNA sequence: TGTGCCAGCAGCGGGCCGGGGGCCCAGCCCCAGCATTTT. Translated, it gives CASSGPGAQPQHF. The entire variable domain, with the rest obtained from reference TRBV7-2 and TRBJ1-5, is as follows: GAGVSQSPSNKVTEKGKDVELRCDPISGHTALYWYRQSLGQGLEFLIYFQGNSAPDKSGLPSDRFSAERTGGSVSTLTIQRTQQEDSAVYLCASSGPGAQPQHFGDGTRLSIL.

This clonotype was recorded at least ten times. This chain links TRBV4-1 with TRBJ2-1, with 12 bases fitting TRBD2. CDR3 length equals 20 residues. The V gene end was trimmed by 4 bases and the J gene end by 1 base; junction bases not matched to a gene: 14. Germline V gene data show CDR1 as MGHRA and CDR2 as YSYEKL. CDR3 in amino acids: CASSRQELAGGRLSYNEQFF. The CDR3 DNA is TGCGCCAGCAGCCGCCAAGAACTAGCGGGGGGCCGCTTGTCCTACAATGAGCAGTTCTTC.